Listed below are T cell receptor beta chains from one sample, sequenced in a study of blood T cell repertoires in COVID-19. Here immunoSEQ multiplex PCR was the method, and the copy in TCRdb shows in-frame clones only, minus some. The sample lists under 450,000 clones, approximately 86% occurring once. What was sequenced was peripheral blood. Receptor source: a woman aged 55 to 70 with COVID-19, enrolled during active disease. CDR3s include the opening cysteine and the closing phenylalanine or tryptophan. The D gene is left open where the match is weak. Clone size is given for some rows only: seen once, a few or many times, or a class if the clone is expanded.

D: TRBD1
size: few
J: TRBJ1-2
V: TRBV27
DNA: TGTGCCAGCAGTAGGGGACAGGGTCATGGCTACACCTTC
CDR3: CASSRGQGHGYTF

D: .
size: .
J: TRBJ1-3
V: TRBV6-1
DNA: TGTGCCAGCAGTGACGTTGGCAGGGGCGGAAACACCATATATTTT
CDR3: CASSDVGRGGNTIYF

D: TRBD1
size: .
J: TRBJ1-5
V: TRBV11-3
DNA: TGTGCCAGCAGTCAAGGAGGGGGCGTCAATCAGCCCCAGCATTTT
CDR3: CASSQGGGVNQPQHF

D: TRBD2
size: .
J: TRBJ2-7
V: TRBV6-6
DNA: TGTGCCAGCAGTTCCTCGACTAGCGGGGGCTACGAGCAGTACTTC
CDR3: CASSSSTSGGYEQYF

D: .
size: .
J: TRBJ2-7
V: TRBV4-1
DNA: TGCGCCAGCAGCCACTTGGACAGCCCCTCCTACGAGCAGTACTTC
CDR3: CASSHLDSPSYEQYF

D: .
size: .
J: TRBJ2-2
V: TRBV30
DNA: TGTGCCTGGAGATCCTCGAACACCGGGGAGCTGTTTTTT
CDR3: CAWRSSNTGELFF

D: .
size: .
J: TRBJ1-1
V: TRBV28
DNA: TGTGCCACCCGCGAGGGCCTCATTAACACTGAAGCTTTCTTT
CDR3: CATREGLINTEAFF

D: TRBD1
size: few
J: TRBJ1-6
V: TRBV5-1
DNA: TGCGCCAGCAGCTTGGTTGGACAGGGGAATTCACCCCTCCACTTT
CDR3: CASSLVGQGNSPLHF

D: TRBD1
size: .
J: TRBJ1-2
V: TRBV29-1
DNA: TGCAGCGTTAACAGACAGGGTCACTATGGCTACACCTTC
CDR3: CSVNRQGHYGYTF

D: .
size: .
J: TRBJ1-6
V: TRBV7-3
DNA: TGTGCCAGCAGCTTAGGGCAGGATAATTCACCCCTCCACTTT
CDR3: CASSLGQDNSPLHF

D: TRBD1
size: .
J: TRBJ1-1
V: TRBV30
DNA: TGTGCCTTAAGTACCAGGGGGCGCACTGAAGCTTTCTTT
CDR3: CALSTRGRTEAFF

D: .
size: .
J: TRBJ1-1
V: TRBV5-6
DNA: TGTGCCAGCAGCTTGGCGGTTTTGGCTGAAGCTTTCTTT
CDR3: CASSLAVLAEAFF

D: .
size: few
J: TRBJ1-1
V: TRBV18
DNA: TGTGCCAGCTCACTATACGGAGATAACACTGAAGCTTTCTTT
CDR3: CASSLYGDNTEAFF

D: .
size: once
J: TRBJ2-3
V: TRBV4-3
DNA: TGCGCCAGCAGCCAAGATCTGAGCACAGATACGCAGTATTTT
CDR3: CASSQDLSTDTQYF

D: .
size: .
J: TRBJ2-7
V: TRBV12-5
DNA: TGTGCTAGTGGTTTGGTACTCCACAGGGGAGGCGGCGAGCAGTACTTC
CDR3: CASGLVLHRGGGEQYF

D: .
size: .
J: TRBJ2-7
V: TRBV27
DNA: TGTGCCAGCAGTTTATCCTCCGCCTACGAGCAGTACTTC
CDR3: CASSLSSAYEQYF

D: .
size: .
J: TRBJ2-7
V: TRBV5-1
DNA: TGCGCCAGCAGCTTGGGGGAAAGGGGCTCACGGCAGTACTTC
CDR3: CASSLGERGSRQYF

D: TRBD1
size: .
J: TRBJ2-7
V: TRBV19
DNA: TGTGCCAGTAGTATACAAACAGGGGGATCCTACGAGCAGTACTTC
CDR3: CASSIQTGGSYEQYF

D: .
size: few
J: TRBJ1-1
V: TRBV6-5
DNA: TGTGCCAGCAGACCCGGGCCGCCTAGCGGCACTGAAGCTTTCTTT
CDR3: CASRPGPPSGTEAFF

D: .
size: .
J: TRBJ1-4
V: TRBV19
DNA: TGTGCCAGTAGGAGCGGGGGACTCGAAAAACTGTTTTTT
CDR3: CASRSGGLEKLFF

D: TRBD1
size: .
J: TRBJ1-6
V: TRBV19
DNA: TGTGCCAGTAGTACCCGGACAGGAGGTTATAATTCACCCCTCCACTTT
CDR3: CASSTRTGGYNSPLHF

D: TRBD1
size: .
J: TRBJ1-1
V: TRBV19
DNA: TGTGCCAGTAGTATGCTCCCCGGACAGGGGAACACTGAAGCTTTCTTT
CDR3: CASSMLPGQGNTEAFF

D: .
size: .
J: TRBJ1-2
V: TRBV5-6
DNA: TGTGCCAGCAGCCCCATAAGCTCCTATGGCTACACCTTC
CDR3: CASSPISSYGYTF

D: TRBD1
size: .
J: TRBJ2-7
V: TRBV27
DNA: TGTGCCAGCAGTTTCTTGGACAGGGTCTACGAGCAGTACTTC
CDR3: CASSFLDRVYEQYF

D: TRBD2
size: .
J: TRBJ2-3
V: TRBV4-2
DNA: TGTGCCAGCAGCCAAGAGGCAGGGGGAAACAGACTAGCGGGGCCCGGTAGCACAGATACGCAGTATTTT
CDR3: CASSQEAGGNRLAGPGSTDTQYF

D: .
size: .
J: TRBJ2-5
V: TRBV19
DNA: TGTGCCAGTAGTCCGAGGGACTTCCAAGAGACCCAGTACTTC
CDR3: CASSPRDFQETQYF